Listed below are T cell receptor beta chains from one sample, sequenced in a study of PD-L1 blockade in urothelial cancer. Profiled with immunoSEQ multiplex PCR; TCRdb holds only in-frame clones, not every one. This sample has around 56,000 clones, with roughly 84% found just once. The specimen comprised PBMCs, sampled around atezolizumab (anti-PD-L1) treatment. These receptor sequences come from a man aged 50 to 60 with urothelial cancer. Both conserved end residues are part of each CDR3. Each record gives: D gene, clone size, J gene, V gene, CDR3 protein, CDR3 DNA. D genes are given only for firm matches. Where a row states a size, it is once, few, many or the class of an expanded clone; other rows omit it.

D gene: .; clone size: once; J gene: TRBJ2-3; V gene: TRBV6-6; CDR3 protein: CASSLWRPSTDTQYF; CDR3 DNA: TGTGCCAGTTCCCTTTGGCGGCCTAGCACAGATACGCAGTATTTT
D gene: TRBD1; clone size: .; J gene: TRBJ2-3; V gene: TRBV19; CDR3 protein: CASGGQVLDTQYF; CDR3 DNA: TGTGCCAGTGGGGGACAGGTATTAGATACGCAGTATTTT
D gene: .; clone size: .; J gene: TRBJ1-1; V gene: TRBV27; CDR3 protein: CASSPSPSLPGAEAFF; CDR3 DNA: TGTGCCAGCAGTCCCTCCCCCAGCCTTCCCGGGGCTGAAGCTTTCTTT
D gene: TRBD2; clone size: .; J gene: TRBJ2-7; V gene: TRBV2; CDR3 protein: CASSGFGTSNGEQYF; CDR3 DNA: TGTGCCAGCAGTGGATTCGGGACTAGTAATGGCGAGCAGTACTTC
D gene: .; clone size: .; J gene: TRBJ2-3; V gene: TRBV28; CDR3 protein: CASSSSGAPIDTQYF; CDR3 DNA: TGTGCCAGCAGTTCGTCAGGGGCCCCTATAGATACGCAGTATTTT
D gene: .; clone size: .; J gene: TRBJ1-5; V gene: TRBV5-8; CDR3 protein: CASSLLQGSNQPQHF; CDR3 DNA: TGTGCCAGCAGCCTGTTACAGGGTAGCAATCAGCCCCAGCATTTT
D gene: TRBD1; clone size: .; J gene: TRBJ1-4; V gene: TRBV2; CDR3 protein: CASSEAGTGNEKLFF; CDR3 DNA: TGTGCCAGCAGTGAAGCCGGGACAGGGAATGAAAAACTGTTTTTT
D gene: .; clone size: .; J gene: TRBJ2-7; V gene: TRBV27; CDR3 protein: CASSEFPSAFSYEQYF; CDR3 DNA: TGTGCCAGCAGTGAATTCCCCAGCGCCTTTTCTTACGAGCAGTACTTC
D gene: TRBD1; clone size: .; J gene: TRBJ2-3; V gene: TRBV28; CDR3 protein: CASSPPGQGALGTDTQYF; CDR3 DNA: TGTGCCAGCAGTCCACCGGGACAGGGGGCGTTGGGCACAGATACGCAGTATTTT
D gene: TRBD1; clone size: few; J gene: TRBJ2-4; V gene: TRBV30; CDR3 protein: CACTGGDVFNIQYF; CDR3 DNA: TGTGCCTGTACAGGGGGCGACGTGTTTAACATTCAGTACTTC
D gene: TRBD1; clone size: .; J gene: TRBJ1-4; V gene: TRBV13; CDR3 protein: CASSTIRQGVEEKLFF; CDR3 DNA: TGTGCCAGCAGCACCATCCGACAGGGGGTAGAAGAAAAACTGTTTTTT
D gene: TRBD1; clone size: .; J gene: TRBJ2-7; V gene: TRBV7-2; CDR3 protein: CASSLRRDRVGEQYF; CDR3 DNA: TGTGCCAGCAGCTTGAGGAGGGACAGGGTGGGCGAGCAGTACTTC
D gene: TRBD2; clone size: few; J gene: TRBJ2-7; V gene: TRBV9; CDR3 protein: CASSVGPLAGGGYEQYF; CDR3 DNA: TGTGCCAGCAGCGTCGGACCTTTAGCGGGAGGGGGCTACGAGCAGTACTTC
D gene: .; clone size: once; J gene: TRBJ2-1; V gene: TRBV18; CDR3 protein: CASSPRGSTSRNEQFF; CDR3 DNA: TGTGCCAGCTCACCAAGAGGGAGTACGTCTCGCAATGAGCAGTTCTTC
D gene: .; clone size: once; J gene: TRBJ1-1; V gene: TRBV2; CDR3 protein: CASSGQMNTEAFF; CDR3 DNA: TGTGCCAGCAGTGGGCAAATGAACACTGAAGCTTTCTTT
D gene: .; clone size: .; J gene: TRBJ2-7; V gene: TRBV5-1; CDR3 protein: CASSLAGGSTYEQYF; CDR3 DNA: TGCGCCAGCAGCTTGGCCGGAGGGAGCACCTACGAGCAGTACTTC
D gene: .; clone size: .; J gene: TRBJ1-1; V gene: TRBV19; CDR3 protein: CASSILSRGTEAFF; CDR3 DNA: TGTGCCAGTAGTATCCTCTCGCGGGGTACTGAAGCTTTCTTT
D gene: .; clone size: .; J gene: TRBJ1-2; V gene: TRBV10-1; CDR3 protein: CAILTSHHGYTF; CDR3 DNA: TGCGCCATTCTAACTTCCCATCATGGCTACACCTTC
D gene: .; clone size: .; J gene: TRBJ2-6; V gene: TRBV14; CDR3 protein: CASGDSRANVLTF; CDR3 DNA: TGTGCCAGCGGGGACTCCCGGGCCAACGTCCTGACTTTC